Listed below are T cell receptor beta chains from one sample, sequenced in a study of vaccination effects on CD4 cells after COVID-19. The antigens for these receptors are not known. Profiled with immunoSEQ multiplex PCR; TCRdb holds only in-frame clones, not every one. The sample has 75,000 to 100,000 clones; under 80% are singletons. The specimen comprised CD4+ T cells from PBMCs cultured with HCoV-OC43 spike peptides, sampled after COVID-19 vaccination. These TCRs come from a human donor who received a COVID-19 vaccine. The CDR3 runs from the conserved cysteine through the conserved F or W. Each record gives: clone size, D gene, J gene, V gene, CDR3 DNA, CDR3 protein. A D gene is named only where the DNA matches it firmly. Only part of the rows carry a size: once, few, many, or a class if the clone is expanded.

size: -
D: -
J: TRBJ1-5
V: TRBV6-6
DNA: TGTGCCAGCAGTTACTCCCAGGGTCCGCAGCCCCAGCATTTT
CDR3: CASSYSQGPQPQHF

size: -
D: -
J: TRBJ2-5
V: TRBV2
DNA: TGTGCCAGCAGTAGAGACTCCGGGGAGACCCAGTACTTC
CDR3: CASSRDSGETQYF

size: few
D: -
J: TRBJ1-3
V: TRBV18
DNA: TGTGCCAGCTCACTAACAGGGAGAGGGTCTGGAAACACCATATATTTT
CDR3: CASSLTGRGSGNTIYF

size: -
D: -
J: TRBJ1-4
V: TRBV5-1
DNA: TGCGCCAGCAGCTTGGGTACGGGATCAATGATTGGAAAACTGTTTTTT
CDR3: CASSLGTGSMIGKLFF

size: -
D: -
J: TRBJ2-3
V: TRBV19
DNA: TGTGCCAGTAGCGGGGATACGCAGTATTTT
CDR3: CASSGDTQYF

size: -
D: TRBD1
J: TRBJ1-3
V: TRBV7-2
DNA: TGTGCCAGCAGCTTAGCAGGGGGCAGTGGAAACACCATATATTTT
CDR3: CASSLAGGSGNTIYF

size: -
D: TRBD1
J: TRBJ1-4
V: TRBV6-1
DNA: TGTGCCAGCAGTGACCCGGGACAGGGGTATGAAAAACTGTTTTTT
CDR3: CASSDPGQGYEKLFF

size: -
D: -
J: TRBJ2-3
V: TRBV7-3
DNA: TGTGCCAGCAGCCTAACCGGGGGGCGCACAGATACGCAGTATTTT
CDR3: CASSLTGGRTDTQYF

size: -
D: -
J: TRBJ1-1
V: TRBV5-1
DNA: TGCGCCAGCAGCTTGGGCGGGGTGAACACTGAAGCTTTCTTT
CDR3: CASSLGGVNTEAFF

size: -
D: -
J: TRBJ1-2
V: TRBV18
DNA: TGTGCCAGCTCGGCCATTGCCAGCCTATATGAAGGCTACACCTTC
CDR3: CASSAIASLYEGYTF

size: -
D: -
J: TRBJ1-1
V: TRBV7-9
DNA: TGTGCCAGCAGCTTAGGACAGCTAAACACTGAAGCTTTCTTT
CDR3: CASSLGQLNTEAFF

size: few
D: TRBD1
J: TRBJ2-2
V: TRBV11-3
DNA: TGTGCCAGCAGCTGGGACAGCGGAGGGGAGCTGTTTTTT
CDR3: CASSWDSGGELFF

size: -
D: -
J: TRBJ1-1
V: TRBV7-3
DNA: TGTGCCAGCAGCCCCAGAGGGGGGGTGGAGGGTACTGAAGCTTTCTTT
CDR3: CASSPRGGVEGTEAFF

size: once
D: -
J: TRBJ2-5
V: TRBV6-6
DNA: TGTGCCAGCAGTTACTCGAATAGCGCGGAGACCCAGTACTTC
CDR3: CASSYSNSAETQYF

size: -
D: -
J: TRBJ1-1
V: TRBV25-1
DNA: TGTGCCAGCAGTGGAGGCCTCCTGAACACTGAAGCTTTCTTT
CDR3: CASSGGLLNTEAFF

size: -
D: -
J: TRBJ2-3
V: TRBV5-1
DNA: TGCGCCAGCAGTTTGGGGTTTGTCAGGGACCACTATACCACAGATACGCAGTATTTT
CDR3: CASSLGFVRDHYTTDTQYF

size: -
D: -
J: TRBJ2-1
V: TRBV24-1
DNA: TGTGCCACCAGTGGACGTCTGAATGACTTATATTCCTACAATGAGCAGTTCTTC
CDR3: CATSGRLNDLYSYNEQFF

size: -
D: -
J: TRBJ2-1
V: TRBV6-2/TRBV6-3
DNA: TGTGCCAGCAGTTCCGTCAGGGGACGCAATGAGCAGTTCTTC
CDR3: CASSSVRGRNEQFF

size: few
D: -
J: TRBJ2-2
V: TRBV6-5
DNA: TGTGCCAGCAGTTACTCCCCAGTGCGGGGGGAGCTGTTTTTT
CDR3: CASSYSPVRGELFF

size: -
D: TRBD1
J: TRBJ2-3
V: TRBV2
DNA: TGTGCCAGCACCCGGACAGGGGCTGCGCAGTATTTT
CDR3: CASTRTGAAQYF

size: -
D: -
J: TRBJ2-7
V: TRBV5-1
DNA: TGCGCCAGCTCTCCCACTCAGGAGCTAGCCCAGGGGACTACTTGG
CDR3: CASSPTQELAQGTTW

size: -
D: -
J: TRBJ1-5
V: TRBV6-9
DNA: TGTGCCAGCAGTTATCCCCGGAGCTATAGCAATCAGCCCCAGCATTTT
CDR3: CASSYPRSYSNQPQHF

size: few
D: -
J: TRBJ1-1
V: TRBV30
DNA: TGTGCCTGGGCAGATTTGGGACGGGGGAACACTGAAGCTTTCTTT
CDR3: CAWADLGRGNTEAFF

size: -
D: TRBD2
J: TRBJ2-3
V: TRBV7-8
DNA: TGTGCCAGCAGCTTTCCTAGCGGGGGCACAGATACGCAGTATTTT
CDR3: CASSFPSGGTDTQYF

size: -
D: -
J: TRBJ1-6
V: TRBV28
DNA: TGTGCCAGCAGTCTTTTCGGGACCCGAGTTACCTCCTATAATTCACCCCTCCACTTT
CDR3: CASSLFGTRVTSYNSPLHF

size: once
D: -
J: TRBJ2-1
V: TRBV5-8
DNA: TGTGCCAGCAGCTTGGTGGGGGCGAGGAACAATGAGCAGTTCTTC
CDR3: CASSLVGARNNEQFF

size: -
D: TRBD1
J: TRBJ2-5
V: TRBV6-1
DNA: TGTGCCAGCAGTGAAGACAGGGGGCGTGAGACCCAGTACTTC
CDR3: CASSEDRGRETQYF

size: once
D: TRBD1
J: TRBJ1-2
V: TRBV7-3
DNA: TGTGCCAGCAGCCCACAGGGGGGGGTTGGCTACACCTTC
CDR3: CASSPQGGVGYTF

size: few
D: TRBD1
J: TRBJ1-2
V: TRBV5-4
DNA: TGTGCCAGCAGCTTGGGGACAGGGGAATATGGCTACACCTTC
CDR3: CASSLGTGEYGYTF

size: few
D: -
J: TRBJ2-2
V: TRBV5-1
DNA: TGCGCCAGCAGCCAAACAGGGACCTACACCGGGGAGCTGTTTTTT
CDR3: CASSQTGTYTGELFF

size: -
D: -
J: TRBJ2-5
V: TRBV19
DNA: TGTGCCAGTAGTATTTGGGCGGGGGAGACCCAGTACTTC
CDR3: CASSIWAGETQYF

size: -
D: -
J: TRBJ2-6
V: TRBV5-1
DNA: TGCGCCAGCAGCTTCACAGCGTCTGGGGCCAACGTCCTGACTTTC
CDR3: CASSFTASGANVLTF

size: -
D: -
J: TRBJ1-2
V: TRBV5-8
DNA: TGTGCCAGCAGCCCCGCAGTTAGCAGGGAAAGGTATGGCTACACCTTC
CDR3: CASSPAVSRERYGYTF

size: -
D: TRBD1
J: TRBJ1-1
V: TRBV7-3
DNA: TGTGCCAGCAGCCCGACAGGGACCAGCACTGAAGCTTTCTTT
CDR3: CASSPTGTSTEAFF

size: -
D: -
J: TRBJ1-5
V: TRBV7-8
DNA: TGTGCCAGCAGCGTCTTCACCTACAATAGCAATCAGCCCCAGCATTTT
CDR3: CASSVFTYNSNQPQHF

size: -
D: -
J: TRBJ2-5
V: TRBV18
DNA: TGTGCCAGCTCCGGGAACGATCAAGAGACCCAGTACTTC
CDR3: CASSGNDQETQYF

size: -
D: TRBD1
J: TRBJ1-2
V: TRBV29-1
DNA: TGCAGCGTTGTTACAGGGGCGGGCTATGGCTACACCTTC
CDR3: CSVVTGAGYGYTF

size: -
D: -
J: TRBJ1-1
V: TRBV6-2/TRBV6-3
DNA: TGTGCCAGCAGTTACGGGCGCGGGATGCCCACTGAAGCTTTCTTT
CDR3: CASSYGRGMPTEAFF

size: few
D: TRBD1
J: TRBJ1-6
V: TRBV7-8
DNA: TGTGCCAGCAGCTCTATAGACAGGGTGAATTCACCCCTCCACTTT
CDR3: CASSSIDRVNSPLHF

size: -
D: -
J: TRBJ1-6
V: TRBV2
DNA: TGTGCCAGCAGTGGGGATAATTCACCCCTCCACTTT
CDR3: CASSGDNSPLHF

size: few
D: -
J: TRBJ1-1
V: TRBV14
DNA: TGTGCCAGCAGCCCGATTTCGGGAAGAGTCAACACTGAAGCTTTCTTT
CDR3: CASSPISGRVNTEAFF